Listed below are T cell receptor beta chains from one sample, sequenced in a study of shared clonotypes between healthy human individuals. Generated by immunoSEQ multiplex PCR, the TCRdb table keeps only in-frame clones and is missing some. The sample carries some 1 million clones, about 75% recorded once. Sequencing used memory CD4+ T cells sorted from blood. Receptor source: a man aged 18 to 29 in good health. Both conserved end residues are part of each CDR3.

V gene	J gene	CDR3 protein
TRBV27	TRBJ2-6	CASSLSSGANVLTF
TRBV7-6	TRBJ2-1	CASSLRVWGQGDNEQFF
TRBV4-2	TRBJ2-5	CASSPLRGLEEETQYF
TRBV7-3	TRBJ2-5	CASSTWAGETQYF
TRBV6-6	TRBJ2-4	CASTLDLAKNIQYF
TRBV19	TRBJ1-5	CASSTGGLSNQPQHF
TRBV25-1	TRBJ2-5	CASSSRTGVQETQYF
TRBV6-6	TRBJ1-6	CASSGQGGRSPLHF
TRBV5-6	TRBJ1-4	CASSLPGQSNEKLFF
TRBV5-5	TRBJ2-7	CASSWGNYEQYF
TRBV7-9	TRBJ2-5	CASSPPARQETQYF
TRBV30	TRBJ1-4	CAWSARQEKLFF
TRBV18	TRBJ1-1	CASSPDSMVVAFF
TRBV27	TRBJ1-6	CASCRLGQVNSPLHF
TRBV2	TRBJ2-7	CASSTGPFYEQYF
TRBV19	TRBJ2-5	CASSTLAGGQETQYF
TRBV6-1	TRBJ2-2	CASSRDRGAGELFF
TRBV6-6	TRBJ2-5	CASSSRRGETQYF
TRBV10-1	TRBJ2-1	CASSRTSGRGNNEQFF
TRBV7-9	TRBJ1-3	CASSLNSLSTIYF
TRBV6-6	TRBJ2-5	CASSWDQETQYF
TRBV30	TRBJ1-4	CAWSRNRVTNEKLFF
TRBV29-1	TRBJ2-7	CSVYSSSYEQYF
TRBV19	TRBJ1-6	CASRRGGASPLHF
TRBV30	TRBJ1-6	CAWNLGRVNSPLHF
TRBV6-1	TRBJ1-5	CASSGQGVNQPQHF
TRBV2	TRBJ2-1	CASRKGGPGTTYNEQFF
TRBV5-1	TRBJ2-2	CASSLYGTGWTGELFF
TRBV5-6	TRBJ1-3	CASSSEDRGHTIYF
TRBV6-1	TRBJ1-5	CASDGGGNNQPQHF
TRBV5-6	TRBJ2-4	CASSFFASAKNIQYF
TRBV6-1	TRBJ2-1	CASSEAGRGLDEQFF
TRBV9	TRBJ2-2	CASNHSALTGELFF
TRBV2	TRBJ2-5	CASSGSKETQYF
TRBV25-1	TRBJ2-3	CASSARLDTQYF
TRBV18	TRBJ2-7	CASSPRSLSYEQYF
TRBV6-1	TRBJ2-5	CASSELWGQETQYF
TRBV11-2	TRBJ2-3	CASSISGRAITDTQYF
TRBV9	TRBJ2-7	CASSVAPSRAYEQYF
TRBV19	TRBJ1-5	CASSIAQDVGQPQHF
TRBV30	TRBJ2-1	CAWTSGLAGGRDEQFF
TRBV7-2	TRBJ1-1	CASSPPDNMNTEAFF
TRBV11-3	TRBJ2-1	CASSLVGGYYNEQFF